A selection of T cell receptor beta chains follows, all from one sample in a study of T cell responses to AZD1222 COVID-19 vaccine. The repertoire was sequenced with immunoSEQ multiplex PCR; TCRdb's copy has only in-frame clones and lacks some. The table lists around 140,000 clones, around 92% of them singletons. The material was peripheral blood, obtained 28 days after the second AZD1222 dose. All receptors come from an adult who received the AZD1222 COVID-19 vaccine. Both conserved end residues are part of each CDR3. Fields, in order: clone size, V gene, J gene, CDR3 protein. The size of a clone is reported for some rows only, either as once, few or many, or as a class for expanded clones.

NA	TRBV7-9	TRBJ2-7	CASSDGQHGTGEQYF
NA	TRBV25-1	TRBJ2-7	CASSSGRSSYEQYF
NA	TRBV24-1	TRBJ2-1	CATSDRTENNEQFF
NA	TRBV7-9	TRBJ1-1	CASRGTGGNTEAFF
NA	TRBV19	TRBJ1-2	CASSRGRVYGYTF
NA	TRBV6-1	TRBJ1-1	CASSEGERAKAFF
NA	TRBV5-4	TRBJ1-1	CASSLGNRGNTEAFF
NA	TRBV28	TRBJ1-6	CASRDSNSPLHF
once	TRBV7-2	TRBJ2-5	CASSLGRGQGETQYF
NA	TRBV5-6	TRBJ2-1	CASSSGRPWYNEQFF
NA	TRBV5-1	TRBJ1-2	CASSLAASHSSVGGYTF
NA	TRBV10-3	TRBJ1-4	CAISDRFRASNEKLFF
once	TRBV19	TRBJ2-3	CASSIDTATDTQYF
NA	TRBV18	TRBJ2-1	CASSPGTSGMGSSYNEQFF
NA	TRBV6-5	TRBJ1-2	CASSSRRDGYTF
NA	TRBV27	TRBJ2-6	CASWTGGLGGANVLTF
NA	TRBV5-1	TRBJ1-1	CASSLEGNTEAFF
NA	TRBV5-6	TRBJ2-7	CASSSRGIRTYEQYF
NA	TRBV12-3/TRBV12-4	TRBJ1-1	CASSLMDTEAFF
NA	TRBV18	TRBJ2-2	CASSPGQGDTGELFF
NA	TRBV5-6	TRBJ2-7	CASSPGGQGVYEQYF
NA	TRBV27	TRBJ1-5	CASSPDRYSNQPQHF
NA	TRBV30	TRBJ1-3	CACTGAGNTIYF